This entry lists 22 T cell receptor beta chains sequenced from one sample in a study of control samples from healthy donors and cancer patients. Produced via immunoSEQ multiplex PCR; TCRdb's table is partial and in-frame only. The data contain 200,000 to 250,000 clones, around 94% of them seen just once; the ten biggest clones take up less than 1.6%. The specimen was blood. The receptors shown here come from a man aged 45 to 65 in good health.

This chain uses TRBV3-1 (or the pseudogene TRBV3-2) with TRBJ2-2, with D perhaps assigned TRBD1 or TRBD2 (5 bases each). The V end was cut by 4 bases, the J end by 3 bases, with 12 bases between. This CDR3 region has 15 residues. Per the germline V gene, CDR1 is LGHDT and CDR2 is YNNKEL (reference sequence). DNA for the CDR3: TGTGCCAGCAGCCCCAGGGACGCCGACACCGGGGAGCTGTTTTTT. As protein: CASSPRDADTGELFF.

The CDR3 here is CATSDPGQGENEQYF. The CDR3 DNA sequence: TGTGCCACCAGTGACCCGGGACAGGGGGAGAACGAGCAGTACTTC. The chain is built from TRBV24-1 and TRBJ2-7; 11 bases are shared with TRBD1. Trimming at V came to 4 bases and at J to 5 bases, leaving 6 bases not matched to a gene. This CDR3 contains 15 residues. The germline V gene encodes CDR1 KGHDR and CDR2 SFDVKD.

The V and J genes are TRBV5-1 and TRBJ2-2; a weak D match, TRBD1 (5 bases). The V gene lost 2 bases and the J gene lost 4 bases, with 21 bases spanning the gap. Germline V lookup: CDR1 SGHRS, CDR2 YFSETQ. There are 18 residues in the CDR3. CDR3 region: CASSFSPGNLPGTGELFF. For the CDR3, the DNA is TGCGCCAGCAGCTTTTCGCCAGGGAACCTTCCCGGCACCGGGGAGCTGTTTTTT.

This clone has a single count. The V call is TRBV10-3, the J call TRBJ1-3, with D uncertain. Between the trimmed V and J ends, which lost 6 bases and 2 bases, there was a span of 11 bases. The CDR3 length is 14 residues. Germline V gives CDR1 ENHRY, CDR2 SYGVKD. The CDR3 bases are TGTGCCATCAGCCCCATTGACGCTGGAAACACCATATATTTT. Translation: CAISPIDAGNTIYF.

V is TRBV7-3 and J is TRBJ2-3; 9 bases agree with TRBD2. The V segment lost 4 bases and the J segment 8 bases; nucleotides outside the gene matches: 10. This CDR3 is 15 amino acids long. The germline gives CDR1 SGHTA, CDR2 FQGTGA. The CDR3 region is CASSSHQRGAGTQYF. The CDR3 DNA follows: TGTGCCAGCAGCTCCCACCAGCGGGGGGCGGGTACGCAGTATTTT.

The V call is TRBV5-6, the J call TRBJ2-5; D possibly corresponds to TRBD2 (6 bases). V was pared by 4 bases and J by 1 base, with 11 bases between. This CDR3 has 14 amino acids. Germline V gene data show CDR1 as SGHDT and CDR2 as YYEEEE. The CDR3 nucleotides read TGTGCCAGCAGCCTCTCCGGGAGCCAAGAGACCCAGTACTTC. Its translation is CASSLSGSQETQYF.

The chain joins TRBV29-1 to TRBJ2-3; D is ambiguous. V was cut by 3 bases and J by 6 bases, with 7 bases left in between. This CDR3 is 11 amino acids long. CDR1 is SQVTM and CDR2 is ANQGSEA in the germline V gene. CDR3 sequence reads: CSVDWGDTQYF. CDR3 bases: TGCAGCGTTGATTGGGGTGATACGCAGTATTTT.

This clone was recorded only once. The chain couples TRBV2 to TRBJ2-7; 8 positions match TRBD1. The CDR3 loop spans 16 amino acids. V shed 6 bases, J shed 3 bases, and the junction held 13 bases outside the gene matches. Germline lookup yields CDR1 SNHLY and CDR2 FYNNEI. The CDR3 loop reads CASSASGGAAFYEQYF. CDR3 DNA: TGTGCCAGCAGCGCCTCAGGGGGCGCCGCCTTCTACGAGCAGTACTTC. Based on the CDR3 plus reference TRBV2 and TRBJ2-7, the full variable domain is EPEVTQTPSHQVTQMGQEVILRCVPISNHLYFYWYRQILGQKVEFLVSFYNNEISEKSEIFDDQFSVERPDGSNFTLKIRSTKLEDSAMYFCASSASGGAAFYEQYFGPGTRLTVT.

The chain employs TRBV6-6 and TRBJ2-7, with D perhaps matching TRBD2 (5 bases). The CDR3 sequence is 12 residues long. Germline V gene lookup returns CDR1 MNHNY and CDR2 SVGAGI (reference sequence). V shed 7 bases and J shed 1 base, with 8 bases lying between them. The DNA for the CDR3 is TGTGCCAGCAAGAGGGTTTCCTACGAGCAGTACTTC. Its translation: CASKRVSYEQYF.

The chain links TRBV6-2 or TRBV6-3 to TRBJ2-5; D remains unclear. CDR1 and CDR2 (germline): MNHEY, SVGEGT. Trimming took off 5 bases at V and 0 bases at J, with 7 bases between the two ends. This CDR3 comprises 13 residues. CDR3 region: CASSNRYQETQYF. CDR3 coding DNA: TGTGCCAGCAGTAACCGGTACCAAGAGACCCAGTACTTC.

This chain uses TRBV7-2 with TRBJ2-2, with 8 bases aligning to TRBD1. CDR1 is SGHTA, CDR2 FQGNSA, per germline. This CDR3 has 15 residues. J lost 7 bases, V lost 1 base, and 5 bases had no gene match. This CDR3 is CASSLGRGLGGELFF. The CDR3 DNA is TGTGCCAGCAGCTTAGGCAGGGGGCTAGGCGGGGAGCTGTTTTTT.

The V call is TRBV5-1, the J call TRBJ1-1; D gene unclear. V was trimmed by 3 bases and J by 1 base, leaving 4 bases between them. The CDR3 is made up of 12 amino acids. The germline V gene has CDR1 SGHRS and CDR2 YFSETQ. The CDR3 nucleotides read TGCGCCAGCAGCTGGGGGAACACTGAAGCTTTCTTT. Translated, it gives CASSWGNTEAFF.

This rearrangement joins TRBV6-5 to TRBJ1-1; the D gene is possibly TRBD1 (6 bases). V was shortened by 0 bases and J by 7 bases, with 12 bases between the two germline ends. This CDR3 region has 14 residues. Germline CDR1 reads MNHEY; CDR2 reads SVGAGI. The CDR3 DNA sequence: TGTGCCAGCAGTTACTCGGTCCTAGGGGGTGAAGCTTTCTTT. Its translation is CASSYSVLGGEAFF.

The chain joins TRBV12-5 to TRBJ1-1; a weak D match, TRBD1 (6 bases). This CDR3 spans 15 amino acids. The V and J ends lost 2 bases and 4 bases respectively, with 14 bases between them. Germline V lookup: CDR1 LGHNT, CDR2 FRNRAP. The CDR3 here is CASGLNRASGTEAFF. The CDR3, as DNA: TGTGCTAGTGGTTTGAACAGGGCAAGTGGCACTGAAGCTTTCTTT.

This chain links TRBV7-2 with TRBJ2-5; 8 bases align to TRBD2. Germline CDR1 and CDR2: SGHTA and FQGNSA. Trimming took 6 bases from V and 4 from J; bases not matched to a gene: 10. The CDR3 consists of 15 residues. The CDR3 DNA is TGTGCCAGCAGACCTCCGGGACTAGGTCTAGAGACCCAGTACTTC. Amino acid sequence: CASRPPGLGLETQYF.

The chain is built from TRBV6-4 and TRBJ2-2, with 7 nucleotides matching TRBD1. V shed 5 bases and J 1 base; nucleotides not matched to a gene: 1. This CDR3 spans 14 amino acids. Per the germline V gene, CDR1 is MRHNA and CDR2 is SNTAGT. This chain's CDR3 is CASSRTGNTGELFF. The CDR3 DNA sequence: TGTGCCAGCAGTAGGACAGGGAACACCGGGGAGCTGTTTTTT.

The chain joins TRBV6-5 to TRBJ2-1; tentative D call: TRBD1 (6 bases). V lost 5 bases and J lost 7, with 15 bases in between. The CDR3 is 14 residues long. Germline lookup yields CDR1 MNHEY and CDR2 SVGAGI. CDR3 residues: CASSLSFTGNEQFF. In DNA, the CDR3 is TGTGCCAGCAGTCTTTCATTCACAGGGAATGAGCAGTTCTTC.

CDR3 sequence (DNA): TGTGCCAGCAGCTTGGGACAGGGGGCTGGCCTTGAGTATCCCCTCCACTTT. It yields the protein CASSLGQGAGLEYPLHF. The chain links TRBV5-4 to TRBJ1-6, with TRBD1 matching over 10 bases. This CDR3 is built from 17 residues. CDR1 is SGHNT, CDR2 YYREEE, per germline (reference sequence). The ends lost 0 bases at V and 13 bases at J; junction bases unmatched: 13.

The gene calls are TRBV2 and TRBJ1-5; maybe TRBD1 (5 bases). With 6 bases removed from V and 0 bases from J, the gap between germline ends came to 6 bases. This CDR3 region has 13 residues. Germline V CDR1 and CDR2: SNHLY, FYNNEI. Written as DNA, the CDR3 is TGTGCCAGCAGCGACAGTAGCAATCAGCCCCAGCATTTT. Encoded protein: CASSDSSNQPQHF.

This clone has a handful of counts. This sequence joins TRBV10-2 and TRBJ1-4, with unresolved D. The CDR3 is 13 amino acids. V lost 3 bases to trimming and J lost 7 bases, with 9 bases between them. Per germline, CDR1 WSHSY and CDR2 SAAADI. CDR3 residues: CASSDWVGEKLFF. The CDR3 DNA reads TGCGCCAGCAGTGACTGGGTTGGTGAAAAACTGTTTTTT.

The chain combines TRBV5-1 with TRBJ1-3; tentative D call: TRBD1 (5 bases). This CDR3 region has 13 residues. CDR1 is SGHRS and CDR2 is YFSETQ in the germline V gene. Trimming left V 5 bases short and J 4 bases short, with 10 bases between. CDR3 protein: CASREGFGNTIYF. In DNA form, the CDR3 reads TGCGCCAGCAGGGAGGGGTTCGGAAACACCATATATTTT.

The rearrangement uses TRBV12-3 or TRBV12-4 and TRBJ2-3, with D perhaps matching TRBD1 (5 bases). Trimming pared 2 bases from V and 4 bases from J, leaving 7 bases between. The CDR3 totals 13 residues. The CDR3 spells CASSLRGSDTQYF. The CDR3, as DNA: TGTGCCAGCAGTTTAAGGGGCTCAGATACGCAGTATTTT.